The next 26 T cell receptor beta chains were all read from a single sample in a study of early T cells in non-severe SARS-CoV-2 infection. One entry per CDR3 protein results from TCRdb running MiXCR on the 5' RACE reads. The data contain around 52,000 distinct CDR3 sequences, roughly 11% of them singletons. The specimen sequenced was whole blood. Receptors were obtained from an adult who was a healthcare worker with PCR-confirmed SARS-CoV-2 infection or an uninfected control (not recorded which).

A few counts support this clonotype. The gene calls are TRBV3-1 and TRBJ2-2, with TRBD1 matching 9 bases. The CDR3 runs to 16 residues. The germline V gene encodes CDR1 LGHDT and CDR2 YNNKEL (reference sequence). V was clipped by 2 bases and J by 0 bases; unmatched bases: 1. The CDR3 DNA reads TGTGCCAGCAGCCAAAGGACAGGGGCGAACACCGGGGAGCTGTTTTTT. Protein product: CASSQRTGANTGELFF.

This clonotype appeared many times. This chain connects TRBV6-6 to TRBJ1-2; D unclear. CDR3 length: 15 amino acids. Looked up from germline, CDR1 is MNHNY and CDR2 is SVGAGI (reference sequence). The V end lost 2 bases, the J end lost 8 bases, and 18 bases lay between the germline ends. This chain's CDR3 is CASSYGGMDFLGYTF. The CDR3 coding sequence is TGTGCCAGCAGTTACGGAGGGATGGACTTTTTAGGCTACACCTTC.

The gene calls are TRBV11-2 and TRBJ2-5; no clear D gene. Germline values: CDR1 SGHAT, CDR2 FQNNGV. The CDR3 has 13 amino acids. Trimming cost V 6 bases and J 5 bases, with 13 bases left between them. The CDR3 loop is CASSPTPAETQYF. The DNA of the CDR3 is TGTGCCAGCAGTCCCACTCCAGCCGAGACCCAGTACTTC.

The CDR3 DNA reads TGTGCCAGCAGCTTAGGGAGCGGGAGGGGCCAAGAGACCCAGTACTTC. It specifies CASSLGSGRGQETQYF. The gene calls are TRBV13 and TRBJ2-5, with 10 nucleotides matching TRBD2. V shed 0 bases and J 1 base; nucleotides not matched to a gene: 2. Germline V CDR1 and CDR2: PRHDT, FYEKMQ (reference sequence). The length of the CDR3 is 16 residues.

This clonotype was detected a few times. CDR3 loop: CASSLSRDSNSPLHF. The CDR3 DNA follows: TGTGCCAGCAGTTTAAGTCGGGACAGTAATTCACCCCTCCACTTT. The chain has TRBV28 and TRBJ1-6, with 7 nucleotides matching TRBD1. The J segment lost 6 bases and the V segment lost 2 bases, leaving 4 bases of the junction unmatched. The CDR3 contains 15 residues. Per the germline V gene, CDR1 is MDHEN and CDR2 is SYDVKM.

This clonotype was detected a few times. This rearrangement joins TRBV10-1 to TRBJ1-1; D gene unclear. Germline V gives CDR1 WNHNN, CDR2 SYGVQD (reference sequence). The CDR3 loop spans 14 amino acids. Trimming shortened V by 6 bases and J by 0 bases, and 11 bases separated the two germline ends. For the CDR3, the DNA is TGCGCCAGCAGGGAGGGCGGTTTGAACACTGAAGCTTTCTTT. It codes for CASREGGLNTEAFF.

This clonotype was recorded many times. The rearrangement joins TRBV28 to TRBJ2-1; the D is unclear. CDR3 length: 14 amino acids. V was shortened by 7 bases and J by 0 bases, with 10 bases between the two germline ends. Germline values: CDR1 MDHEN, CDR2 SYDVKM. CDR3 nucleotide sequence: TGTGCCAGCATGGGCACGGGCTCCTACAATGAGCAGTTCTTC. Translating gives CASMGTGSYNEQFF.

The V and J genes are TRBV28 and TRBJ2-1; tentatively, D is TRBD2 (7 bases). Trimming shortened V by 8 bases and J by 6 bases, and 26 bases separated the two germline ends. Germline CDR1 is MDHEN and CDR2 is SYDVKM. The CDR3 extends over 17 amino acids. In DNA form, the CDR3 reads TGTGCCAGCTTGACGTCGTGGGGGGGCGAATTTCGCAATGAGCAGTTCTTC. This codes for CASLTSWGGEFRNEQFF. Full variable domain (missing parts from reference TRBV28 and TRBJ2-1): DVKVTQSSRYLVKRTGEKVFLECVQDMDHENMFWYRQDPGLGLRLIYFSYDVKMKEKGDIPEGYSVSREKKERFSLILESASTNQTSMYLCASLTSWGGEFRNEQFFGPGTRLTVL.

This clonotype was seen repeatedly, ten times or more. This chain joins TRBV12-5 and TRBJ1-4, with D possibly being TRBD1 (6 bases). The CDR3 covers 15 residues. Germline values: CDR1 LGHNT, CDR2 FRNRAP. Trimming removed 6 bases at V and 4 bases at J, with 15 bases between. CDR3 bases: TGTGCTAGTGGAACACAGGGAGCTGGTAATGAAAAACTGTTTTTT. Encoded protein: CASGTQGAGNEKLFF.

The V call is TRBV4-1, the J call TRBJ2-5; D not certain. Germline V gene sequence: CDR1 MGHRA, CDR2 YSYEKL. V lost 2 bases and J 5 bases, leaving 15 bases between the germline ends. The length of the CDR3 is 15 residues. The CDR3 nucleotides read TGCGCCAGCAGCCAAACCCAGCTAATGAGGGAGACCCAGTACTTC. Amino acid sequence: CASSQTQLMRETQYF.

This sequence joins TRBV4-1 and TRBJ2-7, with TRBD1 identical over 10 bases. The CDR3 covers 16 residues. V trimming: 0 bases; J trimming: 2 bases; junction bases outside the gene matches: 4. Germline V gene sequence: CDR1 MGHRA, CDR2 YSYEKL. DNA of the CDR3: TGCGCCAGCAGCCAAGATGTGGGGACAGGGGCCTACGAGCAGTACTTC. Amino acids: CASSQDVGTGAYEQYF.

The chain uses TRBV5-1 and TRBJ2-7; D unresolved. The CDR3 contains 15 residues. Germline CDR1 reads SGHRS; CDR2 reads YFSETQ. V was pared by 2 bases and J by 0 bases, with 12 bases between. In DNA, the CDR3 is TGCGCCAGCAGCTTAGAGGCCGTACCCTCCTACGAGCAGTACTTC. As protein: CASSLEAVPSYEQYF.

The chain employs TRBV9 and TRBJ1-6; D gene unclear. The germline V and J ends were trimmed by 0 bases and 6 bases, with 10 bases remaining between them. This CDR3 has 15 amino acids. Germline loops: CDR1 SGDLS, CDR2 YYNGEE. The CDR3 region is CASSVDSHVNSPLHF. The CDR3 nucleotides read TGTGCCAGCAGCGTAGACTCCCATGTTAATTCACCCCTCCACTTT.

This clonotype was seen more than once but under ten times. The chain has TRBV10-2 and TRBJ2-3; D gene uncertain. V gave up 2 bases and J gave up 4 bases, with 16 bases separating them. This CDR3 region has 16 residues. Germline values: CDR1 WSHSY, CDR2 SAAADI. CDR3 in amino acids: CASSEIGVGGPDTQYF. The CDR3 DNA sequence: TGCGCCAGCAGTGAGATTGGGGTGGGCGGCCCAGATACGCAGTATTTT.

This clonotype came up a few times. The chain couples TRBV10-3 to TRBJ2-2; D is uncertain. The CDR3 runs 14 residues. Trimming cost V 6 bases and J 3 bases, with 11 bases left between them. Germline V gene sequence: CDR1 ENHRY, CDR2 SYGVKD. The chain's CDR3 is CAIRWNADTGELFF. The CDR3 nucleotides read TGTGCCATCAGATGGAATGCGGACACCGGGGAGCTGTTTTTT.

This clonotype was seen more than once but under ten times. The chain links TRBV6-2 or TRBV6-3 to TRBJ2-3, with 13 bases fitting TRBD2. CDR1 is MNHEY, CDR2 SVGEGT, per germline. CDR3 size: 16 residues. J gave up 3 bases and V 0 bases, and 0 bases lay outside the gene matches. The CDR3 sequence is CASSYSGLAGTDTQYF. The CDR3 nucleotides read TGTGCCAGCAGTTACTCGGGACTAGCGGGGACAGATACGCAGTATTTT.

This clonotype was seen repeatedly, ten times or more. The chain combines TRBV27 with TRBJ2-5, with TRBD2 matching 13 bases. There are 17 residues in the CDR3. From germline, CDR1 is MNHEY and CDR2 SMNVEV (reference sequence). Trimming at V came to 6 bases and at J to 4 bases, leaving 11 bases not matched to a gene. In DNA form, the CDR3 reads TGTGCCAGCAGCCCTCGGACTAGCGGGAGATTAGCAGAGACCCAGTACTTC. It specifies CASSPRTSGRLAETQYF.

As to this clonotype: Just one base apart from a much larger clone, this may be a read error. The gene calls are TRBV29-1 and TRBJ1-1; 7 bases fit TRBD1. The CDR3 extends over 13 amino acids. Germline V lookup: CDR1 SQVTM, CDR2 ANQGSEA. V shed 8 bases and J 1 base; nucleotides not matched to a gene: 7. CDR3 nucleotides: TGCAGCCCCGGAGACAGGGCGAACACTGAAGCTTTCTTT. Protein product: CSPGDRANTEAFF.

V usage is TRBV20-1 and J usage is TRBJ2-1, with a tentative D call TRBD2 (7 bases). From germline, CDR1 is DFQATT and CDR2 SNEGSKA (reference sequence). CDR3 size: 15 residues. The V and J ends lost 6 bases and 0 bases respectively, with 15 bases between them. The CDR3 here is CSAGGPTSSYNEQFF. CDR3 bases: TGCAGTGCCGGGGGGCCAACGAGCTCCTACAATGAGCAGTTCTTC.

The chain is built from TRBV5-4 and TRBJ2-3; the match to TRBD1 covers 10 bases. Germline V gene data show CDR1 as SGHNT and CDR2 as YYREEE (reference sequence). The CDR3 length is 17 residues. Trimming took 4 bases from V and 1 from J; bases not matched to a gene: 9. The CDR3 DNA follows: TGTGCCAGCAGCAAAGAACTAGGGACAGGGGGCACAGATACGCAGTATTTT. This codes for CASSKELGTGGTDTQYF.

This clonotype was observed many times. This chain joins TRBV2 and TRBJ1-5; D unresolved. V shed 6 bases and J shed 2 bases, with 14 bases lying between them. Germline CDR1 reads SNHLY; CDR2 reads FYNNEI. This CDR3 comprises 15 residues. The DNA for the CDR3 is TGTGCCAGCAGATCACATGGGTCTGGCAATCAGCCCCAGCATTTT. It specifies CASRSHGSGNQPQHF.

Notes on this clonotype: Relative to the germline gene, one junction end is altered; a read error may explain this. CDR3 coding DNA: TGCACCAGCAGCCTACGCACTAGTTCCAAAAATGAGCAGTTCTTC. The encoded protein is CTSSLRTSSKNEQFF. The chain joins TRBV5-1 to TRBJ2-1; D might be TRBD2 (5 bases). Germline CDR1 and CDR2: SGHRS and YFSETQ. CDR3 length: 15 amino acids. The whole variable domain, filled in from reference TRBV5-1 and TRBJ2-1, reads KAGVTQTPRYLIKTRGQQVTLSCSPISGHRSVSWYQQTPGQGLQFLFEYFSETQRNKGNFPGRFSGRQFSNSRSEMNVSTLELGDSALYLCTSSLRTSSKNEQFFGPGTRLTVL.

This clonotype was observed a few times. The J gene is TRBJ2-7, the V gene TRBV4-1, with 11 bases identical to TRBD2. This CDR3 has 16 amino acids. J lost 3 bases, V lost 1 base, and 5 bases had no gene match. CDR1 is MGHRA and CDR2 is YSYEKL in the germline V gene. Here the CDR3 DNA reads TGCGCCAGCAGCCAAGTAGCGGGGGGGCCTATCTACGAGCAGTACTTC. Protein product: CASSQVAGGPIYEQYF.

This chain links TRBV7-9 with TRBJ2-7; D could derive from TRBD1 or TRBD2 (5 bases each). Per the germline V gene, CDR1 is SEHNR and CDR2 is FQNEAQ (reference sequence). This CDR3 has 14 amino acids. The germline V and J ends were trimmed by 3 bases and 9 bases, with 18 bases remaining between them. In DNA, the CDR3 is TGTGCCAGCAGCTTCATCGGGCAGGGAGAGGTGCAGTACTTC. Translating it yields CASSFIGQGEVQYF. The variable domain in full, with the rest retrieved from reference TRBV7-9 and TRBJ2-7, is DTGVSQNPRHKITKRGQNVTFRCDPISEHNRLYWYRQTLGQGPEFLTYFQNEAQLEKSRLLSDRFSAERPKGSFSTLEIQRTEQGDSAMYLCASSFIGQGEVQYFGPGTRLTVT.

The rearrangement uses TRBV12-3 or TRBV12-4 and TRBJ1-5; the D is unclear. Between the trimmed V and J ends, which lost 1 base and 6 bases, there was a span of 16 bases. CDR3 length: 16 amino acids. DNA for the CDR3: TGTGCCAGCAGTTTAGAGCGTAGCAAAGGTCGTCAGCCCCAGCATTTT. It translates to CASSLERSKGRQPQHF.

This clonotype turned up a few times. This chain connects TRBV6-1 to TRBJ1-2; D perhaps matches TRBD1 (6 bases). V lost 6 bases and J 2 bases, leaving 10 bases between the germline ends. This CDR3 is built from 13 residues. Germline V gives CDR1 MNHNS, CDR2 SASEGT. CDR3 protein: CASREGTNYGYTF. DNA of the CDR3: TGTGCCAGCAGGGAGGGGACAAACTATGGCTACACCTTC.